This TCR beta chain was identified during a study of cytomegalovirus exposure and HLA in healthy donors. Study-wide results and caveats: HLA restriction was apparent for most CMV-associated TCR beta chains in a later analysis.

Concerning this clone itself: The target antigen is unknown.

Use of 60 Vbeta and 13 Jbeta primers characterized the PCR. Clones were sequenced by immunoSEQ multiplex PCR, and TCRdb holds only the in-frame ones, with some missing. Counted here are about 100,000 clones, approximately 68% occurring once; the ten biggest clones make up about 4.4%. The CDR3 totals 14 residues. V was clipped by 6 bases and J by 0 bases, with 9 bases between them. Germline CDR1 is SNHLY and CDR2 is FYNNEI. The V and J genes are TRBV2 and TRBJ2-4; D gene uncertain. This TCR derives from a woman aged 18-29 years in good health and CMV-seropositive. The sample was PBMCs. In nucleotides, the CDR3 is TGTGCCAGCAGACCTACCCTAGCCAAAAACATTCAGTACTTC. Amino acids: CASRPTLAKNIQYF.